Detailed here is one TCR beta chain. Its antigen remains undetermined. Base quality data are lacking; no much larger clone is found one base away. This sample was taken from a study of blood T cell repertoires in COVID-19 (dated by TCRdb to the early 2020s). Turning to the overall study: Samples covering the acute and convalescent phases of COVID-19 were provided by collaborators in the United States, Italy and Spain. The material from the prospective study consisted of cDNA or gDNA derived from T cells, B-cell-depleted T cells, or PBMCs. Subjects who had been exposed to COVID-19, were actively infected with it, or had recovered from it provided the deeply sampled blood TCRbeta repertoires that made up the dataset. The repertoires were made available in a free public database intended to serve as a resource for research on the immune response to SARS-CoV-2. Samples came from the ongoing ImmuneRACE study (first 160 participants) plus 1,254 subjects from 6 global collaborators. Sample metadata almost always included a de-identified subject ID, COVID-19 status, age in years and sex. Where available, HLA class I and class II types were obtained from metadata supplied by the sample provider rather than from assay-based typing. Results and caveats for the whole study, not just this receptor: The amount of clinical and demographic metadata varied by source and participant and was provided uncurated.

TCRbeta CDR3 regions were amplified from genomic DNA using the immunoSEQ Assay, a bias-controlled multiplex PCR. The study's processing was this. The number of nucleated cells in each sample was estimated from the amplification of reference gene primers within the assay. Sequence reads were collapsed and filtered to measure the absolute abundance of every unique TCRbeta CDR3 rearrangement. For each sample, productive Simpson clonality was calculated by taking the square root of Simpson's diversity index across productive rearrangements. TCRdb re-hosts the immuneACCESS table, in-frame sequences only. Its copies lack some clones; in the studies checked, an unresolved V gene accounts for under half of them, and the cause for the rest is not known. That table furnishes V, J and clone size, whereas the DNA furnished D and trimming. This sample lists approximately 130,000 clones; around 89% were detected once. The ten largest clones add up to 6.5% to 9% of the sample.

V drops 4 bases and J drops 4 bases, leaving 8 bases in between. CDR1 and CDR2, looked up from the germline V gene, are SGHRS and YFSETQ. The CDR3 runs 12 amino acids, cysteine and phenylalanine included. Only the CDR3 DNA stays, 36 bases, in frame from base 1. Whole blood was collected in K2EDTA tubes by collaborating institutions according to the institutions' own protocols. For TCRbeta analysis, collaborators shipped samples as frozen whole blood, isolated PBMCs, or DNA extracted from either of those sample types. The rearranged segments are TRBV5-1 and TRBJ1-1; D gene: possibly TRBD1, on 5 matching bases. This TCR came from a man aged 50 to 60 with acute or convalescent COVID-19. Sequenced material: peripheral blood. The CDR3 region: CASSLQGTEAFF. The base sequence is TGCGCCAGCAGCCTCCAGGGCACTGAAGCTTTCTTT.